This T cell receptor beta chain emerged from a study of blood T cells in healthy people across ages. A second about 7 to 12 cycle PCR used barcoded and J-beta primers. Per sample, CDR3-containing paired-end reads numbered at least 3 million. Via MiXCR, TCRdb re-called the 5' RACE reads, giving one row per CDR3 protein. Here the sample spans around 800,000 distinct CDR3 sequences, 20% to 30% being singletons. Findings of the study overall: It was not possible, with unsorted PBMCs, to conclusively compare naive and antigen-experienced cells.

This clonotype was counted only a few times. No antigen is known for it. Trimming at V came to 5 bases and at J to 3 bases, leaving 8 bases not matched to a gene. This CDR3 region has 15 residues. The data also belong to a second study, concerning T cells of mothers and their children. That publication notes: Samples were provided by three healthy Caucasian mothers and their six children.

The J gene is TRBJ1-2, the V gene TRBV12-3 or TRBV12-4; TRBD1 matches at 8 bases. The specimen sequenced was blood. This receptor was identified in a boy younger than 18 in good health. CDR3 coding DNA: TGTGCCAGCAGTCAACGACAGGGGTTGGACTATGGCTACACCTTC. It encodes CASSQRQGLDYGYTF.